This T cell receptor beta chain is from a study of Ad26.COV2.S vaccination and SARS-CoV-2 variants. This CDR3 is 11 amino acids long. The germline V gene has CDR1 LNHDA and CDR2 SQIVND (reference sequence). Trimming shortened V by 9 bases and J by 3 bases, and 8 bases separated the two germline ends. Here immunoSEQ multiplex PCR was the method, and the copy in TCRdb shows in-frame clones only, minus some. The table records hundreds of thousands of clones, 86% of them present only once. A few counts support this clone. Its specificity is not known. Study-wide points: TCR breadth and depth analyses may have underestimated total T cell responses.

Stated treatment: approximately 18 received Ad26.COV2.S at low or high dose, single or two shots; roughly 5 received placebo; per-sample allocation not given. Sampling was done on day 63 after the first vaccine or placebo injection. This sequence originates from a person between 18 and 60 years old who received the Ad26.COV2.S COVID-19 vaccine or a placebo. Source: peripheral blood, taken in a trial of Ad26.COV2.S vaccine versus placebo. V usage is TRBV19 and J usage is TRBJ1-1; unclear D gene. Here the CDR3 DNA reads TGTGCCAGCCTGATGGACACTGAAGCTTTCTTT. As protein: CASLMDTEAFF.